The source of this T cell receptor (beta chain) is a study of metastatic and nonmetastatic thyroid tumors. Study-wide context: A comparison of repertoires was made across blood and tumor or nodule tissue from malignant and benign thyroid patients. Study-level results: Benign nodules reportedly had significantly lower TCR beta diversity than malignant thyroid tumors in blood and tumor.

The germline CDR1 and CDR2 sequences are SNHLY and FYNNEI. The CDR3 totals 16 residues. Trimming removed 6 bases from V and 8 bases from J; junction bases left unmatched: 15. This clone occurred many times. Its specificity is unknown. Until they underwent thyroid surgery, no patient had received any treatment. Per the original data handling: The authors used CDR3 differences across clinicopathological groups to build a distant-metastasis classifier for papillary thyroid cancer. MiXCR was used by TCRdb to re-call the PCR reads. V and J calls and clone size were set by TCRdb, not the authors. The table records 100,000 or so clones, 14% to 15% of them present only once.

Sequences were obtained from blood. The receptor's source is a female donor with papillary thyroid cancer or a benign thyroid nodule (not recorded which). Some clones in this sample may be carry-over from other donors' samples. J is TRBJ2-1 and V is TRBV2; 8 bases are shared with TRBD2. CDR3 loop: CASRISGRGGRDEQFF. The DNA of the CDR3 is TGTGCCAGCAGGATCTCAGGACGGGGGGGCAGGGATGAGCAGTTCTTC.